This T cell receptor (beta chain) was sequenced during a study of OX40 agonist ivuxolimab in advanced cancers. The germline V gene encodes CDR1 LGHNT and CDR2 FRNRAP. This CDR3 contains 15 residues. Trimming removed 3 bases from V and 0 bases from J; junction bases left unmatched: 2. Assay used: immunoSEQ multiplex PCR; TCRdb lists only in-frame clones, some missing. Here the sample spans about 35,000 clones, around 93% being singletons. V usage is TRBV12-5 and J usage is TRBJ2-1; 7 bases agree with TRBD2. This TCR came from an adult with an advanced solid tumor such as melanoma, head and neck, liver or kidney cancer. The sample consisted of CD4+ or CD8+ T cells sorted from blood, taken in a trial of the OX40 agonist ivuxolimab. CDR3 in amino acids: CASGFGGSSYNEQFF. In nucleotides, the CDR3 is TGTGCTAGTGGTTTTGGCGGGAGCTCCTACAATGAGCAGTTCTTC. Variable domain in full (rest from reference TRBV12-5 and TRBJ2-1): DARVTQTPRHKVTEMGQEVTMRCQPILGHNTVFWYRQTMMQGLELLAYFRNRAPLDDSGMPKDRFSAEMPDATLATLKIQPSEPRDSAVYFCASGFGGSSYNEQFFGPGTRLTVL.